This T cell receptor (beta chain) comes out of a study of blood T cell repertoires in COVID-19. For the study at large: Whether acute or convalescent, the COVID-19 samples came from the United States, Italy and Spain. Nucleic acid was either cDNA or gDNA, and it came from T cells, B-cell-depleted T cells, or PBMCs.

As handled by the study authors: Scientists estimated how many nucleated cells there were by amplifying reference gene primers. Profiling relied on immunoSEQ multiplex PCR, and the TCRdb table lists in-frame clones only, not all of them. V, J and clone size were drawn from that table, and D and trimming were deduced from the DNA. The sample carries approximately 70,000 clones, approximately 89% recorded once. The clonotype comes from an older woman with acute or convalescent COVID-19. The material sequenced was peripheral blood.

The CDR3 region has the DNA TGTGCCAGCAGTTACGGACAGCGAGAAGCTTTCTTT. This translates into CASSYGQREAFF. The chain recombines TRBV12-3 or TRBV12-4 with TRBJ1-1, with D possibly matching TRBD1 (6 bases). With 4 bases removed from V and 8 bases from J, the gap between germline ends came to 11 bases. The CDR3 covers 12 residues.